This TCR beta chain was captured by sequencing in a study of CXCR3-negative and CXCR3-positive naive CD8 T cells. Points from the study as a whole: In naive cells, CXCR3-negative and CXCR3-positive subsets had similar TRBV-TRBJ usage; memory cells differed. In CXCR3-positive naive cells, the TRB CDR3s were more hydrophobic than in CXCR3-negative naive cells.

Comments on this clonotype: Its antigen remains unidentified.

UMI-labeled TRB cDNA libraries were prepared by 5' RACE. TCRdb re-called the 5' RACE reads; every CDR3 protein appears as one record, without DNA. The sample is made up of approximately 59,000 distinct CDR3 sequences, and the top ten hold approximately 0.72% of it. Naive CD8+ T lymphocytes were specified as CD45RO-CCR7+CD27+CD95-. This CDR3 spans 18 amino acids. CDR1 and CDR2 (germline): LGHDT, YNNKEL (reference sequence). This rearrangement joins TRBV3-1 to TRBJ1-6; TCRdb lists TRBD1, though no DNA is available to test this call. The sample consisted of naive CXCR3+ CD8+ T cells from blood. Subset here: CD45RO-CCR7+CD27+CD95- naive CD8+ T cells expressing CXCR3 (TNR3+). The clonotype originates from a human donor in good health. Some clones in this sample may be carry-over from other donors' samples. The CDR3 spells CASSHWEEWGAELDALHF.